The clone carrying this T cell receptor beta chain was counted between two and nine times. V was pared by 2 bases and J by 3 bases, with 5 bases of the junction left unmatched. Germline CDR1 and CDR2: SGDLS and YYNGEE. There are 15 residues in the CDR3. This record belongs to a study of technical replicates of blood from a handful of donors. The protocol was immunoSEQ multiplex PCR, while the TCRdb copy is restricted to in-frame clones and leaves out a portion. This table has roughly 56,000 clones, roughly 86% appearing once. The clonotype was recovered from a human donor in good health. Some clones in this sample may be carry-over from other donors' samples. The sequenced sample was PBMCs. V gene TRBV9 combines with J gene TRBJ2-5; 9 positions match TRBD2. CDR3 nucleotides: TGTGCCAGCAGCGTCGGACTAGCGATAAAAGAGACCCAGTACTTC. It encodes CASSVGLAIKETQYF.